This T cell receptor beta chain was identified in a study of cytomegalovirus exposure and HLA in healthy donors. Study findings and constraints: Among immune exposure information, only CMV serostatus was available.

The CDR3 totals 14 residues. Germline loops: CDR1 MDHEN, CDR2 SYDVKM. Trimming removed 8 bases from V and 2 bases from J; junction bases left unmatched: 7. Researchers ran the PCR with 60 Vbeta and 13 Jbeta primers. Sequenced by immunoSEQ multiplex PCR; TCRdb stores in-frame clones only, minus some. The repertoire holds 200,000 to 250,000 clones, with about four fifths as singletons. Remarks on this clone: Its antigen is as yet unknown.

This sequence originates from a man aged 25-45 years in good health and CMV-seronegative. This chain links TRBV28 with TRBJ2-3, with TRBD1 identical over 7 bases. Specimen: PBMCs. CDR3 protein: CASVDRAATDTQYF. CDR3 coding DNA: TGTGCCAGCGTCGACAGGGCAGCCACAGATACGCAGTATTTT.